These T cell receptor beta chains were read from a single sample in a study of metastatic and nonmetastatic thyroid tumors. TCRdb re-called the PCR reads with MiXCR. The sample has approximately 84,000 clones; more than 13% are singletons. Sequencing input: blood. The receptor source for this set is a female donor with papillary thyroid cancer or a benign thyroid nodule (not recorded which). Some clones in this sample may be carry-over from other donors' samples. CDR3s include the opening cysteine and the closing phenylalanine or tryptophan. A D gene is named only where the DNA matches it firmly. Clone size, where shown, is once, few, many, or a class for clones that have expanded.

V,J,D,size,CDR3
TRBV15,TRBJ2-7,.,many,CATSRDRHQEQYF
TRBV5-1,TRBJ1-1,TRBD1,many,CASSSNRGRGTEAFF
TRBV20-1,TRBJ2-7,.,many,CSASSGTVVSYEQYF
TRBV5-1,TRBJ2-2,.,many,CASSLVFGFTGELFF
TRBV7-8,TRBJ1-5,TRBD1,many,CASSLGSGGTDNQPQHF
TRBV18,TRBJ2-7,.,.,CASSPRDKRAYEQYF
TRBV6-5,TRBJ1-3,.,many,CASSYVGVAGRAGNTIYF
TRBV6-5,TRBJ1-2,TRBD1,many,CASSPSGTGFFGNYGYTF
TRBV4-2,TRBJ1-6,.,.,CASSHQSVSSYNSHLHF
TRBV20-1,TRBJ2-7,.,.,CSARHPPSLEMYKQYF
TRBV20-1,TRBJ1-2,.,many,CSARGGLQWGGYTF
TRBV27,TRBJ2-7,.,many,CASSLRPGHSYEQYF
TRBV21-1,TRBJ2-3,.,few,CASSVGQEPSTLRHTDTQYF
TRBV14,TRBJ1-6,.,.,CASSQEPQGRSPIHF
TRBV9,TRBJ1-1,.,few,CASSVSSGVGDNPEAFF
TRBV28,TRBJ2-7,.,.,CAGSLAQNRYEHYF
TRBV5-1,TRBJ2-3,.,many,CASSLVGHLTTDTQYF
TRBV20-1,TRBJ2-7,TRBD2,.,CSARLAGAYEQYF
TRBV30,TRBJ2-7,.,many,CAWSVPRWGSWYEQYF
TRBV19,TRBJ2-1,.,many,CASSIDPGANEQFF
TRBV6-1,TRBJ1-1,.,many,CASSSGGTEAFF
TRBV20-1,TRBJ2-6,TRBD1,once,CSARGRDRCSGANVLTF
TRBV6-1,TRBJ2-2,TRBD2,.,CASRTSGSGGELFF
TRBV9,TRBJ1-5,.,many,CASSVGIGSQPQHF
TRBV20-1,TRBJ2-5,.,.,CSAPEETQYF
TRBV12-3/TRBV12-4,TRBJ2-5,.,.,CASSLAGVETQYF